This is a list of T cell receptor beta chains from one sample in a study of blood T cell repertoires in COVID-19. Method: immunoSEQ multiplex PCR; TCRdb's copy keeps in-frame clones and lacks some. The sample has about 300,000 clones; just under 90% are singletons. The sample comprised peripheral blood. Every receptor here comes from a woman aged 25 to 39 with COVID-19, enrolled during active disease. Each CDR3 is given with its conserved first and last residue. A D gene is named only where the DNA matches it firmly. Rows may omit the clone size; those that give it use once, few, many or a size class.

J,size,V,D,CDR3,DNA
TRBJ1-2,.,TRBV27,TRBD1,CASSHSGTGGDGYTF,TGTGCCAGCTCACATTCCGGGACAGGGGGCGATGGCTACACCTTC
TRBJ1-2,few,TRBV7-9,TRBD1,CASSLVSRGTNYGYTF,TGTGCCAGCAGCTTAGTCAGCAGGGGGACTAACTATGGCTACACCTTC
TRBJ1-1,.,TRBV6-6,.,CASSRLGQGAFF,TGTGCCAGCAGCCGCCTAGGACAAGGAGCTTTCTTT
TRBJ2-5,.,TRBV7-8,.,CASSLGQEGTQYF,TGTGCCAGCAGCTTGGGACAAGAAGGGACCCAGTACTTC
TRBJ1-5,few,TRBV18,.,CASSLARESNQPQHF,TGTGCCAGCTCACTCGCCAGGGAAAGCAATCAGCCCCAGCATTTT
TRBJ2-5,once,TRBV5-1,.,CASSLAGETQYF,TGCGCCAGCAGCTTGGCGGGGGAGACCCAGTACTTC
TRBJ2-5,once,TRBV9,TRBD1,CASSVAGQGVGETQYF,TGTGCCAGCAGCGTAGCTGGACAGGGTGTTGGAGAGACCCAGTACTTC
TRBJ2-1,.,TRBV24-1,.,CATSDGARVVAPYNEQFF,TGTGCCACCAGTGATGGAGCACGTGTTGTTGCCCCCTACAATGAGCAGTTCTTC
TRBJ2-3,once,TRBV19,.,CASSTGTYLLGMADTQYF,TGTGCCAGTAGCACCGGGACATACCTCTTAGGCATGGCAGATACGCAGTATTTT
TRBJ2-5,.,TRBV2,.,CASSPTVFQETQYF,TGTGCCAGCAGCCCGACAGTTTTCCAAGAGACCCAGTACTTC
TRBJ1-1,.,TRBV13,.,CASSLGHQAFF,TGTGCCAGCAGCTTGGGGCACCAAGCTTTCTTT
TRBJ1-5,.,TRBV4-1,.,CASSQKHDDNQPQHF,TGCGCCAGCAGCCAAAAGCACGATGATAATCAGCCCCAGCATTTT
TRBJ1-4,.,TRBV3-1/TRBV3-2,TRBD1,CASSQTGGLNEKLFF,TGTGCCAGCAGCCAAACAGGGGGCTTAAATGAAAAACTGTTTTTT
TRBJ2-3,.,TRBV6-5,.,CASSDSLTDTQYF,TGTGCCAGTTCGGACAGCCTCACAGATACGCAGTATTTT
TRBJ1-1,.,TRBV5-1,.,CASKEGPMNTEAFF,TGCGCCAGCAAGGAGGGGCCCATGAACACTGAAGCTTTCTTT
TRBJ1-4,.,TRBV18,TRBD1,CASSPLTGGGEKLFF,TGTGCCAGCTCACCACTCACAGGGGGCGGTGAAAAACTGTTTTTT
TRBJ1-2,.,TRBV27,.,CASSWRGGNGYTF,TGTGCCAGCAGTTGGAGGGGTGGGAATGGCTACACCTTC
TRBJ1-5,.,TRBV2,.,CASSNSRNQPQHF,TGTGCCAGTTCGAACAGCCGCAATCAGCCCCAGCATTTT
TRBJ1-2,many,TRBV6-1,.,CASSEAGGSPEMIYGYTF,TGTGCCAGCAGTGAAGCGGGAGGTTCACCCGAAATGATCTATGGCTACACCTTC
TRBJ1-5,few,TRBV7-9,TRBD1,CASTLTTHWTGRLVRPQHF,TGTGCCAGCACCTTAACTACACACTGGACAGGGCGCTTGGTGAGGCCCCAGCATTTT
TRBJ2-3,.,TRBV4-2,TRBD1,CASSQDLTGAGLDTQYF,TGTGCCAGCAGCCAAGATTTGACAGGGGCAGGGTTAGATACGCAGTATTTT
TRBJ1-5,.,TRBV15,.,CATSDRDKLGDQPQHF,TGTGCCACCAGCGACCGGGACAAATTGGGAGATCAGCCCCAGCATTTT
TRBJ1-2,.,TRBV2,.,CARQENYGYTF,TGTGCCAGACAGGAAAACTATGGCTACACCTTC
TRBJ2-6,.,TRBV9,.,CASSASYSGANVLTF,TGTGCCAGCAGCGCCTCCTATTCTGGGGCCAACGTCCTGACTTTC
TRBJ1-5,.,TRBV19,.,CASSIFYGGSNQPQHF,TGTGCCAGTAGTATATTCTACGGAGGGAGCAATCAGCCCCAGCATTTT
TRBJ1-1,once,TRBV4-1,.,CASSRGPGFGVGNTEAFF,TGCGCCAGCAGCCGAGGGCCAGGTTTTGGGGTGGGGAACACTGAAGCTTTCTTT
TRBJ2-1,.,TRBV6-5,TRBD2,CASKIAGGYGEQFF,TGTGCCAGCAAGATAGCGGGGGGTTACGGTGAGCAGTTCTTC
TRBJ1-5,.,TRBV19,TRBD1,CASSTRPGQGAQPQHF,TGTGCCAGTAGTACTCGACCGGGACAGGGGGCTCAGCCCCAGCATTTT
TRBJ1-4,.,TRBV6-5,.,CASRNRVPGEKLFF,TGTGCCAGCAGAAACAGGGTCCCGGGTGAAAAACTGTTTTTT
TRBJ2-2,.,TRBV7-9,.,CASSLGGDTGELFF,TGTGCCAGCAGCCTCGGGGGAGACACCGGGGAGCTGTTTTTT
TRBJ2-2,.,TRBV10-2,.,CASSGTGASRELFF,TGCGCCAGCAGTGGGACGGGAGCTTCGAGGGAGCTGTTTTTT
TRBJ1-5,.,TRBV4-1,TRBD1,CASAKQGARQPQHF,TGCGCCAGCGCCAAACAGGGGGCAAGGCAGCCCCAGCATTTT
TRBJ1-3,.,TRBV4-1,TRBD1,CASSQEGDRALLGNTIYF,TGCGCCAGCAGCCAAGAGGGGGACAGGGCTTTGCTTGGAAACACCATATATTTT
TRBJ2-3,.,TRBV2,.,CASSPRTSLVNTQYF,TGTGCCAGCAGTCCGCGGACAAGCCTGGTAAATACGCAGTATTTT
TRBJ2-3,.,TRBV4-1,TRBD2,CASSQYSGGTDTQYF,TGCGCCAGCAGCCAATATAGCGGGGGAACAGATACGCAGTATTTT
TRBJ1-1,.,TRBV18,TRBD1,CASSRRGPPASNTEAFF,TGTGCCAGCTCCCGGAGGGGGCCCCCCGCTTCGAACACTGAAGCTTTCTTT
TRBJ1-1,.,TRBV2,.,CASSARGTDTEAFF,TGTGCCAGCAGTGCCAGGGGTACCGACACTGAAGCTTTCTTT
TRBJ2-3,.,TRBV6-5,.,CASSLSTSTDTQYF,TGTGCCAGCAGTCTTAGTACTAGCACAGATACGCAGTATTTT
TRBJ1-1,.,TRBV13,.,CASSLAGGSLLNTEAFF,TGTGCCAGCAGCTTAGCAGGCGGGTCCCTCTTGAACACTGAAGCTTTCTTT
TRBJ2-2,.,TRBV19,TRBD2,CASRVGLVNTGELFF,TGTGCCAGTAGGGTGGGACTAGTAAACACCGGGGAGCTGTTTTTT